A single T cell receptor beta chain is shown here with its context. The data stem from a study of PD-L1 blockade in urothelial cancer. Study-wide background: At 3 weeks (second dose) and 6 weeks after starting treatment, blood was analyzed.

Clones were sequenced by immunoSEQ multiplex PCR, and TCRdb holds only the in-frame ones, with some missing. The sample includes fewer than 90,000 clones, approximately 90% of them seen just once. CDR1 and CDR2 (germline): LNHDA, SQIVND (reference sequence). The CDR3 contains 17 residues. J gave up 1 base and V 3 bases, and 8 bases lay outside the gene matches. The sample's time point: peripheral blood 6 weeks after treatment start. The gene calls are TRBV19 and TRBJ1-1; 10 bases are a match to TRBD1. The specimen comprised PBMCs, sampled around atezolizumab (anti-PD-L1) treatment. The TCR was taken from a woman at least 80 years old with urothelial cancer. In DNA form, the CDR3 reads TGTGCCAGTAGTATTTCCGGACAGGGGGTCCGGAACACTGAAGCTTTCTTT. Translation gives CASSISGQGVRNTEAFF.